This TCR beta chain was documented in a study of blood T cell repertoires in COVID-19. Two negative PCRs, clearance, or symptom resolution were required of recovered Cohort 3 donors. Authors' processing steps: From reference gene primer amplification, estimates of nucleated cell counts were derived. TCRdb keeps only in-frame clones here, not all; method: immunoSEQ multiplex PCR. V, J and clone size are those of that table, while D and trimming were read from the DNA. The sample lists 450,000 to 600,000 clones; 75% to 90% were seen once. V dropped 5 bases and J dropped 6 bases, with 16 bases sitting between them. The germline CDR1 and CDR2 sequences are SQVTM and ANQGSEA. The CDR3 runs to 13 residues.

The source of this sequence is a woman between 18 and 29 years old who had recovered from COVID-19. V usage is TRBV29-1 and J usage is TRBJ1-1; unclear D gene. Sequencing was performed on PBMCs or T cells enriched from blood (not recorded which). CDR3 sequence: CSVPGEGFPEAFF. The CDR3 DNA sequence: TGCAGCGTTCCCGGGGAAGGGTTCCCTGAAGCTTTCTTT.